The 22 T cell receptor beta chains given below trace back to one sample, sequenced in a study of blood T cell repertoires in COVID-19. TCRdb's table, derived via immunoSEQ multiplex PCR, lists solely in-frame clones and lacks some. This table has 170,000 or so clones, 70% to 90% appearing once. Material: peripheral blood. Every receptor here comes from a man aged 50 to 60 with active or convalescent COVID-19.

The CDR3 sequence is CASSHAPAGGDSPLHF. CDR3 sequence (DNA): TGTGCCAGCAGCCACGCCCCAGCGGGTGGGGATTCACCCCTCCACTTT. The genes are TRBV4-2 and TRBJ1-6; D is unresolved. This CDR3 is built from 16 residues. V shed 3 bases and J shed 8 bases, with 17 bases lying between them. CDR1 is LGHNA and CDR2 is YNFKEQ in the germline V gene.

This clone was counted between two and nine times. The CDR3 nucleotides are TGTGCCACCAGTGATTCCCGGACAGGGTTTGGTCAGCCCCAGCATTTT. Protein: CATSDSRTGFGQPQHF. The rearrangement links TRBV24-1 to TRBJ1-5, with 8 bases identical to TRBD1. V lost 2 bases to trimming and J lost 6 bases; unmatched junction nucleotides: 8. The CDR3 contains 16 residues. Germline CDR1 is KGHDR and CDR2 is SFDVKD.

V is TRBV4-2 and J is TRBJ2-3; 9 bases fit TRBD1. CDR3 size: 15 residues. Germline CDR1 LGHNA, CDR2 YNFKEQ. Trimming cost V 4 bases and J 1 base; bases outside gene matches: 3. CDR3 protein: CASSPRTGGTDTQYF. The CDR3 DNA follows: TGTGCCAGCAGCCCACGGACAGGGGGCACAGATACGCAGTATTTT.

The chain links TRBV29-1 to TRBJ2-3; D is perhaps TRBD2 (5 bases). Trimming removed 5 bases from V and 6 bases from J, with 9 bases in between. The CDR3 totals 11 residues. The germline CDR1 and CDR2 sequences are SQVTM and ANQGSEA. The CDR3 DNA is TGCAGCGTTCGGCGGAGGGATACGCAGTATTTT. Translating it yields CSVRRRDTQYF.

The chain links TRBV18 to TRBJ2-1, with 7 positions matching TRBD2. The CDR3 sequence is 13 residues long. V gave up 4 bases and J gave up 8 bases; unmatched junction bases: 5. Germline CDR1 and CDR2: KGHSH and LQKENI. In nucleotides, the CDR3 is TGTGCCAGCTCACTGCTAGCGGACCATGAGCAGTTCTTC. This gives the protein CASSLLADHEQFF.

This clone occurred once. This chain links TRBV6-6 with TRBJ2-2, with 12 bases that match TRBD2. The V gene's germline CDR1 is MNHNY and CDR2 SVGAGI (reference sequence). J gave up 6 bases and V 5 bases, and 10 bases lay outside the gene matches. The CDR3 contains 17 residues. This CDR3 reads CASSPRTSGTGPGELFF. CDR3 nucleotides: TGTGCCAGCAGTCCACGGACTAGCGGGACGGGCCCCGGGGAGCTGTTTTTT.

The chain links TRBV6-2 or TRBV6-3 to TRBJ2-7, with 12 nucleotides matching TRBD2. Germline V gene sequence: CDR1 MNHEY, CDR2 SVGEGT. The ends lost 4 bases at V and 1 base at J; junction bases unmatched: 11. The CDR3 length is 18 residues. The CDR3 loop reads CASSSPPGLAGRSYEQYF. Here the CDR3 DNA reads TGTGCCAGCAGTTCACCTCCAGGACTAGCGGGAAGATCCTACGAGCAGTACTTC.

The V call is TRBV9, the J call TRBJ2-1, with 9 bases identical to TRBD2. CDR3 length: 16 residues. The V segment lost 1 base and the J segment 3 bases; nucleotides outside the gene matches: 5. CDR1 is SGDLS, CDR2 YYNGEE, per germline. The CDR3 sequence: CASSVSGRTHYNEQFF. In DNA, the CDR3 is TGTGCCAGCAGCGTAAGCGGGAGGACCCACTACAATGAGCAGTTCTTC. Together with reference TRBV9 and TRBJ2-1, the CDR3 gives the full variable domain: DSGVTQTPKHLITATGQRVTLRCSPRSGDLSVYWYQQSLDQGLQFLIQYYNGEERAKGNILERFSAQQFPDLHSELNLSSLELGDSALYFCASSVSGRTHYNEQFFGPGTRLTVL.

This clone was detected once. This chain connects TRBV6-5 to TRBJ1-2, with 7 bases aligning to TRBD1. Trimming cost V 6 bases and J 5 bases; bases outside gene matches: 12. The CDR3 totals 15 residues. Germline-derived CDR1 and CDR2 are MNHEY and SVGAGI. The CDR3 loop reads CASSRDRVISYGYTF. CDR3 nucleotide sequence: TGTGCCAGCAGCCGAGACAGGGTAATTTCTTATGGCTACACCTTC.

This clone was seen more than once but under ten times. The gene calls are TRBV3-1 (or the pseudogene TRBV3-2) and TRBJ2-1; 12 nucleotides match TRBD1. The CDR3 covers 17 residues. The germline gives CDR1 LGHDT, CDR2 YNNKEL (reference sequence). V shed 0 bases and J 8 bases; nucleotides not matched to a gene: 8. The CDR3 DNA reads TGTGCCAGCAGCCAAGAGATGGGACAGGGGGCTTACGATGAGCAGTTCTTC. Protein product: CASSQEMGQGAYDEQFF.

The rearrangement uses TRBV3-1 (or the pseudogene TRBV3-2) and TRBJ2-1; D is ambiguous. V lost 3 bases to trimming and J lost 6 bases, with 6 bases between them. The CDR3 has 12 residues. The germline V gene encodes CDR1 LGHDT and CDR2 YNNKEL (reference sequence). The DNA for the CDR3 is TGTGCCAGCAGCCAGTTCCGCAATGAGCAGTTCTTC. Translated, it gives CASSQFRNEQFF.

For the CDR3, the DNA is TGTGCCAGCAGCTTAGATTGGGAGGATACTAATGAAAAACTGTTTTTT. It is translated as CASSLDWEDTNEKLFF. The chain has TRBV7-2 and TRBJ1-4; D is uncertain. Germline values: CDR1 SGHTA, CDR2 FQGNSA. V gave up 1 base and J gave up 2 bases, with 11 bases separating them. The CDR3 covers 16 residues.

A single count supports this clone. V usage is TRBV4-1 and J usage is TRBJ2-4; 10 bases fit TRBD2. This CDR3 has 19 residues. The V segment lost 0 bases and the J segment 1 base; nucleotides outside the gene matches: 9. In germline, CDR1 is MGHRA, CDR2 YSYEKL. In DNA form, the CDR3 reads TGCGCCAGCAGCCAAGATCTGCCTAGCGGGAGCAGGGCCAAAAACATTCAGTACTTC. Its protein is CASSQDLPSGSRAKNIQYF.

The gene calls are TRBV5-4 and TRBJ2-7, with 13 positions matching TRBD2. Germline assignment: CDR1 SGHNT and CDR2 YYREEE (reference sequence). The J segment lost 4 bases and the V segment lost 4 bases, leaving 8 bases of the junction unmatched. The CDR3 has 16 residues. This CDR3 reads CASSEGLAGERYEQYF. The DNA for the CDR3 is TGTGCCAGCAGCGAAGGACTAGCGGGAGAAAGGTACGAGCAGTACTTC.

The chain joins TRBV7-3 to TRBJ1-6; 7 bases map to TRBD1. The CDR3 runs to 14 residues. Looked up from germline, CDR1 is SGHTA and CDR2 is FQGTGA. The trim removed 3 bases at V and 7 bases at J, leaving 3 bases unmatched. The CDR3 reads CASSFGQVNSPLHF. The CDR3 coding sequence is TGTGCCAGCAGCTTCGGACAGGTCAATTCACCCCTCCACTTT.

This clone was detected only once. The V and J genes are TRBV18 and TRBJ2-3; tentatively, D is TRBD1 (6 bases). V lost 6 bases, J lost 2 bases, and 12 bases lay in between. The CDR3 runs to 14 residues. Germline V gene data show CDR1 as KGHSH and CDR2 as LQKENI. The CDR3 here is CASSQGIVTDTQYF. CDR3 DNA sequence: TGTGCCAGCTCCCAGGGGATAGTCACAGATACGCAGTATTTT.

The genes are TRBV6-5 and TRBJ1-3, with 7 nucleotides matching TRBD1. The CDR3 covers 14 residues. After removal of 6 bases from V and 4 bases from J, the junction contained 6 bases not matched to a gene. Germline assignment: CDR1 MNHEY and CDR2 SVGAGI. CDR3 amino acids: CASRAGGSGNTIYF. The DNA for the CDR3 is TGTGCCAGCAGGGCAGGGGGTTCCGGAAACACCATATATTTT.

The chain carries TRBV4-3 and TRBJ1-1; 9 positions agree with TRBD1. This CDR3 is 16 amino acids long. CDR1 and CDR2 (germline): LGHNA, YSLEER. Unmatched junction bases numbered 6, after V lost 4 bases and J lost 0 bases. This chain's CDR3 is CASSPTGGALNTEAFF. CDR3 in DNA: TGCGCCAGCAGCCCTACAGGGGGCGCGTTGAACACTGAAGCTTTCTTT.

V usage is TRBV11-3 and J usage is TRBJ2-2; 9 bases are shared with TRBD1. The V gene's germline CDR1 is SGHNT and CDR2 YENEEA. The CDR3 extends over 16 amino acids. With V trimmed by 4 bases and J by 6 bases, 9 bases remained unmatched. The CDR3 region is CASSYNTGGAAGELFF. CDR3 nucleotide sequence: TGTGCCAGCAGCTATAACACAGGGGGCGCAGCCGGGGAGCTGTTTTTT.

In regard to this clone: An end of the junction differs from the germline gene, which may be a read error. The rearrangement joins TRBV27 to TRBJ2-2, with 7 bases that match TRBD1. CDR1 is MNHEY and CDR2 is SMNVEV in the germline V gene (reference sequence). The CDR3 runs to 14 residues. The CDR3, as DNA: TGTGCCAGCAGTTTAAGGGGGCGGACCGGGAAGCTGTTTTTT. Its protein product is CASSLRGRTGKLFF.

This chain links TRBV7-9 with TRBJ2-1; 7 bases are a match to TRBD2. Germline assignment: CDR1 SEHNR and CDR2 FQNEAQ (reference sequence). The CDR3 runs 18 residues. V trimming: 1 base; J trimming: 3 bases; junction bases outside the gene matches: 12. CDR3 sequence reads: CASSLVSRVGGGYNEQFF. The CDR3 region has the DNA TGTGCCAGCAGCTTAGTCTCCAGGGTGGGCGGGGGCTACAATGAGCAGTTCTTC.

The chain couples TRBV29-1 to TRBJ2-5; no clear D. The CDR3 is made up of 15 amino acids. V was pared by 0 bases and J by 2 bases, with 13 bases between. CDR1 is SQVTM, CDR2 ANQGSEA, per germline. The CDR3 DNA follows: TGCAGCGTTGAAGACTTTACAGCACCTCAAGAGACCCAGTACTTC. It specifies CSVEDFTAPQETQYF.